Below are 11 T cell receptor beta chains sequenced from a single sample in a study of T cells in Graves' hyperthyroidism and ophthalmopathy. TCR beta CDR3 region amplification was performed from RNA transcripts. TCR CDR3 underwent first-round RT-PCR with the HTBI primer set. TCRdb recomputed calls from the multiplex PCR reads with MiXCR, one row per CDR3 protein. The sample yields 400,000 to 550,000 distinct CDR3 sequences, 13% to 15% seen once. The sequencing sample was made of blood. Receptor source: a woman aged 18-35 years with Graves' hyperthyroidism.

The V call is TRBV7-3, the J call TRBJ2-3, with D possibly matching TRBD2 (6 bases). The CDR3 has 16 residues. Trimming pared 5 bases from V and 1 base from J, leaving 16 bases between. Germline assignment: CDR1 SGHTA and CDR2 FQGTGA. CDR3 sequence: CASSPGGDWRTDTQYF. Here the CDR3 DNA reads TGTGCCAGCAGCCCGGGCGGGGATTGGCGCACAGATACGCAGTATTTT.

This clonotype was observed at least ten times. V usage is TRBV24-1 and J usage is TRBJ2-2; tentatively, D is TRBD2 (6 bases). Germline CDR1 and CDR2: KGHDR and SFDVKD. With 4 bases removed from V and 5 bases from J, the gap between germline ends came to 16 bases. This CDR3 comprises 16 residues. Written as DNA, the CDR3 is TGTGCCACCAGTGACCGTACTAGAGGAGGGACCGGGGAGCTGTTTTTT. Translating gives CATSDRTRGGTGELFF.

This clonotype showed up just a few times. The chain employs TRBV6-1 and TRBJ2-1; 7 bases line up with TRBD1. Germline trimming cut 2 bases from V and 4 bases from J; bases unmatched to any gene: 8. CDR1 and CDR2 from the germline V gene are MNHNS and SASEGT. This CDR3 spans 16 amino acids. The CDR3 DNA reads as TGTGCCAGCAGTGAAAGGTTTAAGGGGGCATACAATGAGCAGTTCTTC. It is translated as CASSERFKGAYNEQFF.

There are many counts of this clonotype. This rearrangement joins TRBV29-1 to TRBJ2-7; the D gene is possibly TRBD1 (6 bases). Germline V CDR1 and CDR2: SQVTM, ANQGSEA. This CDR3 contains 12 residues. The germline V and J ends were trimmed by 7 bases and 3 bases, with 13 bases remaining between them. The DNA for the CDR3 is TGCAGCGGGCGAACACAGGGCTACGAGCAGTACTTC. The encoded protein is CSGRTQGYEQYF.

This clonotype has at least ten counts. J is TRBJ2-3 and V is TRBV12-5; D uncertain. CDR1 and CDR2 (germline): LGHNT, FRNRAP. V lost 0 bases and J 2 bases, leaving 15 bases between the germline ends. This CDR3 is built from 17 residues. The CDR3 coding sequence is TGTGCTAGTGGTTTGGTACTGGAGACTCTCTCCACAGATACGCAGTATTTT. Translated, it gives CASGLVLETLSTDTQYF.

This clonotype was recorded at least ten times. The chain recombines TRBV5-1 with TRBJ1-1; 10 nucleotides match TRBD1. The CDR3 consists of 13 residues. V dropped 4 bases and J dropped 6; count of bases not matched to a gene: 3. CDR1 and CDR2 from the germline V gene are SGHRS and YFSETQ. The CDR3 spells CASSQGQGPEAFF. The CDR3 coding sequence is TGCGCCAGCAGCCAGGGACAGGGGCCTGAAGCTTTCTTT.

This clonotype was recorded many times. The genes are TRBV11-2 and TRBJ2-2, with 13 bases fitting TRBD2. V was pared by 5 bases and J by 5 bases, with 11 bases of the junction left unmatched. The CDR3 loop spans 18 amino acids. Germline values: CDR1 SGHAT, CDR2 FQNNGV. The CDR3 coding sequence is TGTGCCAGCAGCAAACGGACTAGCGGGAGCCCTGGGACCGGGGAGCTGTTTTTT. Residues: CASSKRTSGSPGTGELFF.

This clonotype was detected ten times or more. The chain links TRBV7-2 to TRBJ2-1; weak D call: TRBD1 (5 bases). Trimming took off 10 bases at V and 5 bases at J, with 18 bases between the two ends. Germline loops: CDR1 SGHTA, CDR2 FQGNSA. The CDR3 runs to 14 residues. This CDR3 reads CATPRQWVDNEQFF. The DNA for the CDR3 is TGTGCCACCCCGCGACAGTGGGTCGACAATGAGCAGTTCTTC.

At least ten counts were recorded for this clonotype. The V and J genes are TRBV6-1 and TRBJ2-7; D might be TRBD1 (6 bases). Trimming stripped 5 bases from V and 8 bases from J, with 10 bases between. The germline V gene encodes CDR1 MNHNS and CDR2 SASEGT. CDR3 length: 11 amino acids. The CDR3 reads CASSRQEKQYF. For the CDR3, the DNA is TGTGCCAGCAGTCGACAGGAGAAGCAGTACTTC.

V and J are TRBV19 and TRBJ2-1, with D perhaps matching TRBD1 or TRBD2 (5 bases each). The CDR3 length is 10 residues. Trimming pared 9 bases from V and 11 bases from J, leaving 11 bases between. Looked up from germline, CDR1 is LNHDA and CDR2 is SQIVND (reference sequence). CDR3 in amino acids: CASRGPQQFF. In DNA form, the CDR3 reads TGTGCCAGCCGGGGACCACAGCAGTTCTTC.

Many counts were recorded for this clonotype. V gene TRBV28 combines with J gene TRBJ1-5, with D perhaps matching TRBD1 (5 bases). Germline V gene data show CDR1 as MDHEN and CDR2 as SYDVKM. Trimming removed 6 bases at V and 6 bases at J, with 15 bases between. CDR3 length: 14 amino acids. CDR3 region: CASSRGGEGQPQHF. The CDR3 coding sequence is TGTGCCAGCAGCCGCGGGGGAGAGGGTCAGCCCCAGCATTTT.